Listed below are T cell receptor beta chains from one sample, sequenced in a study of regulatory T cells in long-lasting Graves disease. TCRdb reprocessed the multiplex PCR reads via MiXCR and lists one record per CDR3 protein. Among approximately 230,000 distinct CDR3 sequences, 15% to 20% were seen once, and the ten largest hold around 21%. The material was peripheral blood mononuclear cells (PBMCs), obtained at new diagnosis, from a patient treated with antithyroid drugs. These receptors all stem from a female donor with Graves disease. The CDR3 runs from the conserved cysteine through the conserved F or W. A D gene is named only where the DNA matches it firmly. Rows may omit the clone size; those that give it use once, few, many or a size class.

D	V	J	size	DNA	CDR3
NA	TRBV12-3/TRBV12-4	TRBJ2-2	many	TGTGCCAGCAGAGACACGTTTAGGGGAACCGGGGAGCTGTTTTTT	CASRDTFRGTGELFF
TRBD2	TRBV9	TRBJ2-1	many	TGTGCCAGCAGCCAAGGACTAGCCAATGAGCAGTTCTTC	CASSQGLANEQFF
TRBD1	TRBV11-3	TRBJ1-1	many	TGTGCCAGCAGCGGGCCTTCAGGGGGCGCTAGGGACACTGAAGCTTTCTTT	CASSGPSGGARDTEAFF
NA	TRBV28	TRBJ2-3	many	TGTGCCAGCTTTCTCGCCGGAAGTCCAGATACGCAGTATTTT	CASFLAGSPDTQYF
NA	TRBV6-1	TRBJ2-7	many	TGTGCCAGCAGTGAAGAAGGGACCCCTGCCGAGCAGTACTTC	CASSEEGTPAEQYF
NA	TRBV24-1	TRBJ2-7	NA	TGTGCCACCAGTGATGGCCCCTCGGGGGCAGGAGGCGAGCAGTACTTC	CATSDGPSGAGGEQYF
NA	TRBV28	TRBJ1-3	NA	TGTGCAACCGAGGAAGGTGGAAACACCATATATTTT	CATEEGGNTIYF
NA	TRBV28	TRBJ1-1	many	TGTGCCAGCAGTTTATATCAACTAGAGGGGATGAACACTGAAGCTTTCTTT	CASSLYQLEGMNTEAFF
NA	TRBV2	TRBJ2-7	many	TGTGCCAGCAGTGGCCTCGGGACTTCCCACGAGCAGTACTTC	CASSGLGTSHEQYF
NA	TRBV11-2	TRBJ2-2	few	TGTGCCAGTTCGGGGCCTGCCAGCCCTTCGAACACCGGGGAGCTGTTTTTT	CASSGPASPSNTGELFF
NA	TRBV5-1	TRBJ1-6	many	TGCGCCAGCAGCTTGTCAGGGGCCAATAATTCACCCCTCCACTTT	CASSLSGANNSPLHF
NA	TRBV11-2	TRBJ2-7	NA	TGTGCCAGCAGCTTAGGTCATACAGGGCCCTACGAGCAGTACTTC	CASSLGHTGPYEQYF
TRBD1	TRBV11-2	TRBJ2-1	many	TGTGCCAGCAGCGTTGACAGGGCCAATGAGCAGTTCTTC	CASSVDRANEQFF
TRBD2	TRBV11-3	TRBJ2-7	many	TGTGCCAGCAGCTTAGATCGGGAGGACGAGCAGTACTTC	CASSLDREDEQYF
NA	TRBV30	TRBJ2-2	many	TGTGCCTGCCCTACCCCTAGTTCCAACACCGGGGAGCTGTTTTTT	CACPTPSSNTGELFF
NA	TRBV20-1	TRBJ2-7	few	TGCAGTGCTAGCTCCCCTTCCCGTGCCTACGAGCAGTACTTC	CSASSPSRAYEQYF
NA	TRBV11-3	TRBJ2-7	many	TGTGCCAGCAGCTTCGGGGGAGCCTACGAGCAGTACTTC	CASSFGGAYEQYF
NA	TRBV28	TRBJ2-7	many	TGTGCCAGCAGTTTGGGCGGGGGCCACTACGAGCAGTACTTC	CASSLGGGHYEQYF
NA	TRBV3-1	TRBJ2-3	many	TGTGCCAGCAGCCAAGGCCCGGGTACGCAGTATTTT	CASSQGPGTQYF
NA	TRBV19	TRBJ1-5	few	TGTGCCAGTAGTATCAGACACGACCATAGCAATCAGCCCCAGCATTTT	CASSIRHDHSNQPQHF
TRBD2	TRBV2	TRBJ2-3	NA	TGTGCCAAACAGCGGGAGGGCACAGATACGCAGTATTTT	CAKQREGTDTQYF
NA	TRBV27	TRBJ2-1	few	TGTGCCAGCAGGCCGCAGTTCTTC	CASRPQFF
NA	TRBV7-9	TRBJ1-4	many	TGTGCCAGCAGCAGTAGCAGGCAGGTTTACGAAAAACTGTTTTTT	CASSSSRQVYEKLFF
TRBD2	TRBV7-2	TRBJ2-3	many	TGTGCCAGCAGCCCCCGCTGGACTAGTTGGAGAACAGATACGCAGTATTTT	CASSPRWTSWRTDTQYF
NA	TRBV20-1	TRBJ1-6	many	TGCAGTGCTAGTCCGGGAGGTAATTCACCCCTCCACTTT	CSASPGGNSPLHF
TRBD1	TRBV12-3/TRBV12-4	TRBJ1-5	many	TGTGCCAGCAGTGACAGGGGAGGTAGGCAGCCCCAGCATTTT	CASSDRGGRQPQHF
NA	TRBV6-5	TRBJ2-2	NA	TGTGCCAGCAGTTATAGGGGAGAGCTGTTAGGGGAGCTGTTTTTT	CASSYRGELLGELFF
TRBD1	TRBV25-1	TRBJ1-1	many	TGTGCCAGCAGTCCTAGCCGGGACAGGGGTACTGAAGCTTTCTTT	CASSPSRDRGTEAFF
NA	TRBV6-1	TRBJ2-3	few	TGTGCCAGCAGCCCCAGGGAGGCGGGAAGCACAGATACGCAGTATTTT	CASSPREAGSTDTQYF
TRBD1	TRBV9	TRBJ1-1	many	TGTGCCAGCAGCGTTACACAGGGGAGTCCTGAAGCTTTCTTT	CASSVTQGSPEAFF
NA	TRBV11-2	TRBJ2-5	NA	TGTGCCAGCAGTGACGAAGGGGAAGAGACCCAGTACTTC	CASSDEGEETQYF
NA	TRBV6-2/TRBV6-3	TRBJ2-1	few	TGTGCCAGCAAAGTAGCAGAGAACAATGAGCAGTTCTTC	CASKVAENNEQFF
NA	TRBV7-2	TRBJ2-5	many	TGTGCCAGCAGCCCGCCTAGGCGGTCGGAGACCCAGTACTTC	CASSPPRRSETQYF
NA	TRBV30	TRBJ1-3	NA	TGTGCCTGGAGTGTAGGGGGGGGCCAAGGAAACACCATATATTTT	CAWSVGGGQGNTIYF
TRBD2	TRBV7-3	TRBJ2-5	many	TGTGCCAGCAGCGAACTAGCGGGATTAGGGGAGACCCAGTACTTC	CASSELAGLGETQYF
TRBD2	TRBV28	TRBJ2-5	NA	TGTGCCAGCAGTTTAGGACTAGCGGTAGCGACCCAGTACTTC	CASSLGLAVATQYF
TRBD2	TRBV6-1	TRBJ2-1	NA	TGTGCCAGCAGTGAAAGGGTCGGGGGGAACAATGAGCAGTTCTTC	CASSERVGGNNEQFF
TRBD1	TRBV18	TRBJ1-2	NA	TGTGCCAGCTCAGAACAGGGGGAAAACTATGGCTACACCTTC	CASSEQGENYGYTF
NA	TRBV7-3	TRBJ2-2	many	TGTGCCAGCAGCCGGACCCGGTCGGGCGGGGAGCTGTTTTTT	CASSRTRSGGELFF
NA	TRBV11-3	TRBJ1-2	NA	TGTGCCAGCAGCCGGGGGGGGAACTATGGCTACACCTTC	CASSRGGNYGYTF
NA	TRBV2	TRBJ2-7	many	TGTGCCAGCAGTGTGGGGTCAAGACAGTACTTC	CASSVGSRQYF
NA	TRBV7-8	TRBJ2-5	NA	TGTGCCAGCAGCACCGAGCTGGCTAGCTCCCTTGAGACCCAGTACTTC	CASSTELASSLETQYF
NA	TRBV19	TRBJ2-6	many	TGTGCCAGTAGTCCCAGAACGGGCGGGGCCAACGTCCTGACTTTC	CASSPRTGGANVLTF
NA	TRBV18	TRBJ2-1	many	TGTGCCAGCTCACCGGTAGTCAGCTCCTACAATGAGCAGTTCTTC	CASSPVVSSYNEQFF
TRBD1	TRBV2	TRBJ2-1	NA	TGTGCCAGCAGTGAAGCGGACAGGGATGAGCAGTTCTTC	CASSEADRDEQFF
TRBD2	TRBV2	TRBJ2-2	NA	TGTGCCAGCAGGGGGACTAGCGGGAGAGGCGCGAACACCGGGGAGCTGTTTTTT	CASRGTSGRGANTGELFF
TRBD1	TRBV20-1	TRBJ1-1	many	TGCAGTGCTAGGACAGGGATAAGCACTGAAGCTTTCTTT	CSARTGISTEAFF
TRBD1	TRBV28	TRBJ2-5	NA	TGTGCCAGCAGTATGGACAGGTCAGGAGAGACCCAGTACTTC	CASSMDRSGETQYF
TRBD2	TRBV6-1	TRBJ2-1	few	TGTGCCAGCAGCCGACTAGCGCGTCAATACAATGAGCAGTTCTTC	CASSRLARQYNEQFF
NA	TRBV20-1	TRBJ2-3	many	TGCAGTGCTAGAGTCCCGGGAGGCACAGATACGCAGTATTTT	CSARVPGGTDTQYF
NA	TRBV6-2/TRBV6-3	TRBJ2-5	NA	TGTGCCAGCGGGGGCGAGGGAGCCGAGACCCAGTACTTC	CASGGEGAETQYF
TRBD2	TRBV2	TRBJ2-5	many	TGTGCCAGCAGTGACATTAGCGGGAGGGGAGAGACCCAGTACTTC	CASSDISGRGETQYF
TRBD2	TRBV20-1	TRBJ2-3	many	TGCAGTGCCCTGTTACGGGGCGGGAGGGTACCTTTCACAGATACGCAGTATTTT	CSALLRGGRVPFTDTQYF
NA	TRBV9	TRBJ2-1	many	TGTGCCAGCAGCGTAGGGGAGTGGGCAGGGGATCTCTCCTACAATGAGCAGTTCTTC	CASSVGEWAGDLSYNEQFF
NA	TRBV2	TRBJ1-1	many	TGTGCCAGCAGTTTGGGCAAACGGATCCGCGACTATGTTTTGGCTTTCTTT	CASSLGKRIRDYVLAFF
NA	TRBV11-2	TRBJ1-1	NA	TGTGCCAGCAGCTTAGGTGGGTCCGATGGGTCTTTCTTT	CASSLGGSDGSFF